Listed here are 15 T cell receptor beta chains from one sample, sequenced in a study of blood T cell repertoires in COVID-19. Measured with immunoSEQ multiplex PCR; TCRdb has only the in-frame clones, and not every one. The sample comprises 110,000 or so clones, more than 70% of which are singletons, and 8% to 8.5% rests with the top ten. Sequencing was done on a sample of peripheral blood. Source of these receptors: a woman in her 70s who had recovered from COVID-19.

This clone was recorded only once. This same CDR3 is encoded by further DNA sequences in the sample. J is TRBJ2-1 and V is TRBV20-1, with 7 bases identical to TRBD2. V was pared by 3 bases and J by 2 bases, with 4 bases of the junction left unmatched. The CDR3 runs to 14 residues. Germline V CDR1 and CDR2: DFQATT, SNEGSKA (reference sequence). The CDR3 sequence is CSASSLAAYNEQFF. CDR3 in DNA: TGCAGTGCTAGTAGTCTAGCGGCCTACAATGAGCAGTTCTTC.

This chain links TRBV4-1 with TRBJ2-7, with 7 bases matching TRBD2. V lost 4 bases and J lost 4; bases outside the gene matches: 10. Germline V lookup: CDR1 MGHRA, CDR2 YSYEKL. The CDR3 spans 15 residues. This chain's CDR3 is CASSPGGTVAYEQYF. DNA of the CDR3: TGCGCCAGCAGCCCCGGGGGGACCGTAGCTTACGAGCAGTACTTC.

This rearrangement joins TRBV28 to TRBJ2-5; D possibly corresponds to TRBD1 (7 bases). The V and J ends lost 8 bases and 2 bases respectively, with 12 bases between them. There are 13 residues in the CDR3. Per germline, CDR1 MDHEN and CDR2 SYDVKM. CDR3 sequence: CASSRGVQETQYF. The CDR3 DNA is TGTGCCAGCTCCAGGGGGGTACAAGAGACCCAGTACTTC.

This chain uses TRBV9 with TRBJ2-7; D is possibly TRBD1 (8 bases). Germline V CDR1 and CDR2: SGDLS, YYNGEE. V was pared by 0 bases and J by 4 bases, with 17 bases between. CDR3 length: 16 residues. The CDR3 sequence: CASSVDPKRDRYEQYF. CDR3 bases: TGTGCCAGCAGCGTAGACCCCAAGCGGGACAGGTACGAGCAGTACTTC. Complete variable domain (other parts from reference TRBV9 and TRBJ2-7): DSGVTQTPKHLITATGQRVTLRCSPRSGDLSVYWYQQSLDQGLQFLIQYYNGEERAKGNILERFSAQQFPDLHSELNLSSLELGDSALYFCASSVDPKRDRYEQYFGPGTRLTVT.

CDR3 DNA sequence: TGTGCCAGCAGCCCTACTACAGGGGGAACCGGGGAGCTGTTTTTT. This sequence encodes CASSPTTGGTGELFF. This chain links TRBV11-2 with TRBJ2-2; 8 nucleotides agree with TRBD1. V gave up 5 bases and J gave up 5 bases; unmatched junction bases: 7. Per germline, CDR1 SGHAT and CDR2 FQNNGV. The CDR3 has 15 residues.

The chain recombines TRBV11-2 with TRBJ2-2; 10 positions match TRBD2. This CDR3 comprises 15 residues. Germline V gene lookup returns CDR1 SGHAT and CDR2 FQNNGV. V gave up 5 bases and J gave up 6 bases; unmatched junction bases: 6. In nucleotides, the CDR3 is TGTGCCAGCAGCCCGATAGCGGGAGGATCCGGGGAGCTGTTTTTT. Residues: CASSPIAGGSGELFF.

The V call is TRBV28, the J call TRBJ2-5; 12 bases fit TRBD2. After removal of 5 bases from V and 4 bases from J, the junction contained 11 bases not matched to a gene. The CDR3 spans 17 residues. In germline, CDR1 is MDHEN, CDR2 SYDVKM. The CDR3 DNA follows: TGTGCCAGCAGTGTAACCGGGACTAGCGGGTGGAGAGAGACCCAGTACTTC. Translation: CASSVTGTSGWRETQYF.

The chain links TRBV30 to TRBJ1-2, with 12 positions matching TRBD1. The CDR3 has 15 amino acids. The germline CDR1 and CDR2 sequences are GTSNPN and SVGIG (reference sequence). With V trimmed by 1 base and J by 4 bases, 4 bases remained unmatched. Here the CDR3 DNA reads TGTGCCTGGAGTGACGGGACAGGGGGCTCCTATGGCTACACCTTC. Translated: CAWSDGTGGSYGYTF. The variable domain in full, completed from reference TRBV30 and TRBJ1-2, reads SQTIHQWPATLVQPVGSPLSLECTVEGTSNPNLYWYRQAAGRGLQLLFYSVGIGQISSEVPQNLSASRPQDRQFILSSKKLLLSDSGFYLCAWSDGTGGSYGYTFGSGTRLTVV.

CDR3 residues: CASSPALDRGYGYTF. CDR3 DNA: TGTGCCAGCAGCCCGGCGCTGGACAGGGGATATGGCTACACCTTC. The rearrangement uses TRBV5-4 and TRBJ1-2, with 9 bases that match TRBD1. J lost 5 bases, V lost 4 bases, and 9 bases had no gene match. There are 15 residues in the CDR3. CDR1 is SGHNT, CDR2 YYREEE, per germline (reference sequence).

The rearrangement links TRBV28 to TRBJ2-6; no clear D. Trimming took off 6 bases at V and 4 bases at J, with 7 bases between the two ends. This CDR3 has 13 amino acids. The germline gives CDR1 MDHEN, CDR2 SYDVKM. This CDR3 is CASRKTGANVLTF. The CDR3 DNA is TGTGCCAGCAGAAAAACAGGGGCCAACGTCCTGACTTTC.

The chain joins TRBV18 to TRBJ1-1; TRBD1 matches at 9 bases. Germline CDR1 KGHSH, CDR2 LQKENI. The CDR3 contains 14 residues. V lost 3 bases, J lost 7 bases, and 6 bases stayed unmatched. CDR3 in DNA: TGTGCCAGCTCACCGGACTTGACAGGGGGTGAAGCTTTCTTT. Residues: CASSPDLTGGEAFF.

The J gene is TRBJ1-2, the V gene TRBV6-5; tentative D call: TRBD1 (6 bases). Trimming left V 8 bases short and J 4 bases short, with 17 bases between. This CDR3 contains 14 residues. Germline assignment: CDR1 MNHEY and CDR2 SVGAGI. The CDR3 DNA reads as TGTGCCAGCTTTCTTCGAGGGGGGGCCTATGGCTACACCTTC. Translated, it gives CASFLRGGAYGYTF.

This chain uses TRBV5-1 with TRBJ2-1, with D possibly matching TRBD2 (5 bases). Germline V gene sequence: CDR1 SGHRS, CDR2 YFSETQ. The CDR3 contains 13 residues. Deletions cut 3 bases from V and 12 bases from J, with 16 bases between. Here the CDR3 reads CASSSPGERTQFF. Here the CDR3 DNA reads TGCGCCAGCAGCTCCCCAGGCGAGCGGACGCAGTTCTTC.

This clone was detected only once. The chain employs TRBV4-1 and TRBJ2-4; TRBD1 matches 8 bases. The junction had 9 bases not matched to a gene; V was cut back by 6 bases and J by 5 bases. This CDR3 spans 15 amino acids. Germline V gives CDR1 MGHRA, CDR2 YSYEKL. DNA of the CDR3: TGCGCCAGCAGTCGAGGGCTACAGGGGGAAAACATTCAGTACTTC. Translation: CASSRGLQGENIQYF.

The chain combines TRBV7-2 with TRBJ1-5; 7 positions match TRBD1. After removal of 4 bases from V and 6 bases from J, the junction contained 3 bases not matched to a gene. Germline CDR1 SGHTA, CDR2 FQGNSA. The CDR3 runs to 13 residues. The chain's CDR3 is CASSSHRGQPQHF. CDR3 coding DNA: TGTGCCAGCAGCTCCCACAGGGGTCAGCCCCAGCATTTT.